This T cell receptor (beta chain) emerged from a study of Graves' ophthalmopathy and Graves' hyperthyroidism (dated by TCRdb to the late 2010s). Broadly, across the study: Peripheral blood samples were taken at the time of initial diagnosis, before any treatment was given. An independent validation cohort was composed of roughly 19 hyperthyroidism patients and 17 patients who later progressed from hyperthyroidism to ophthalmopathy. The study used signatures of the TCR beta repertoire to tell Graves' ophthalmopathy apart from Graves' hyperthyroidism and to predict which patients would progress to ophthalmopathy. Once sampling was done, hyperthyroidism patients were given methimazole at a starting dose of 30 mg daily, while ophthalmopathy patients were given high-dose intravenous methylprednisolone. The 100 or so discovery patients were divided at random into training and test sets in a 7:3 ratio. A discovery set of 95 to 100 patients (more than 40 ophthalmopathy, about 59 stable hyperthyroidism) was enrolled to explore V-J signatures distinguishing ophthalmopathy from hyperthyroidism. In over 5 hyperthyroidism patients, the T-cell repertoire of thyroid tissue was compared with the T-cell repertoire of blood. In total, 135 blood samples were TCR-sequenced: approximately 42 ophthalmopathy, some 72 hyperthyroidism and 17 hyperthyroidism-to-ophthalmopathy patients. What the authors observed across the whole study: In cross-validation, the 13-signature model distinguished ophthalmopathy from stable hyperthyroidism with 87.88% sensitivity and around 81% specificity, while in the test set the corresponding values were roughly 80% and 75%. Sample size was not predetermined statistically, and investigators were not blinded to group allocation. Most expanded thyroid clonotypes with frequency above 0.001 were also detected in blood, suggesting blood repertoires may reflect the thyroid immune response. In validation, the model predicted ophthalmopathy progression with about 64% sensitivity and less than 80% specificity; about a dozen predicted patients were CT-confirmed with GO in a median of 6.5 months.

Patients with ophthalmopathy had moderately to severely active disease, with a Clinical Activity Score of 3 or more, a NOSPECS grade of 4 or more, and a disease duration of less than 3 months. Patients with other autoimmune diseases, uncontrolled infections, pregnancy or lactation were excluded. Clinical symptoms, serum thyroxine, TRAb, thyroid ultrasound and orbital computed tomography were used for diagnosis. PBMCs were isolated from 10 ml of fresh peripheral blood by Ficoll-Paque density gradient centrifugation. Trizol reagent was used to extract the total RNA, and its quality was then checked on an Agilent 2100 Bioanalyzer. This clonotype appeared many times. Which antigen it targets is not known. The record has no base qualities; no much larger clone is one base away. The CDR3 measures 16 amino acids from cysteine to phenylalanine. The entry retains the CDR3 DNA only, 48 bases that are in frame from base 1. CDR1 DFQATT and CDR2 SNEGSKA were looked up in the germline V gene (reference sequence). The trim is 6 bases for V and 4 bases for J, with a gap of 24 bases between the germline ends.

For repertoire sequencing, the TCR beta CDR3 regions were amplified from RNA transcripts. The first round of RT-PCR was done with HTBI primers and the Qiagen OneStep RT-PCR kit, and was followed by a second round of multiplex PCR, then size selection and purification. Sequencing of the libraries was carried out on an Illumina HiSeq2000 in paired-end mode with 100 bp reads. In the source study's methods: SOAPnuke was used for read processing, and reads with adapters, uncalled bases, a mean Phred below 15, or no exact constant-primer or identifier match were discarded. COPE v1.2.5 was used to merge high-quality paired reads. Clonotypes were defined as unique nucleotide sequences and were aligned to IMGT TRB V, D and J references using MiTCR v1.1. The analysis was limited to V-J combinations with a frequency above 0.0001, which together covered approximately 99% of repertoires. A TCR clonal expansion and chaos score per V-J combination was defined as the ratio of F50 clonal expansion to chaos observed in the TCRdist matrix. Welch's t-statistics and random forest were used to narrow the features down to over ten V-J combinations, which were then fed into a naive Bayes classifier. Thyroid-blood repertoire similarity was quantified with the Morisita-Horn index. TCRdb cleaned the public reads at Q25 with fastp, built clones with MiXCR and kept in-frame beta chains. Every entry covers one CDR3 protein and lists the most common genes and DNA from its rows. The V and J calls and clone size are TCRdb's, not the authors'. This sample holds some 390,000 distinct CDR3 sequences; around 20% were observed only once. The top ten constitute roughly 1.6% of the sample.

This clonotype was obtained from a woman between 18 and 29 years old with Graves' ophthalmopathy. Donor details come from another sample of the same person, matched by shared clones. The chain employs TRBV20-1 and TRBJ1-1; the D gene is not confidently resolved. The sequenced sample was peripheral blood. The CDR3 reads CSAYSRRQKVITEAFF. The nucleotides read TGCAGTGCCTACTCAAGGAGGCAGAAGGTAATCACTGAAGCTTTCTTT.